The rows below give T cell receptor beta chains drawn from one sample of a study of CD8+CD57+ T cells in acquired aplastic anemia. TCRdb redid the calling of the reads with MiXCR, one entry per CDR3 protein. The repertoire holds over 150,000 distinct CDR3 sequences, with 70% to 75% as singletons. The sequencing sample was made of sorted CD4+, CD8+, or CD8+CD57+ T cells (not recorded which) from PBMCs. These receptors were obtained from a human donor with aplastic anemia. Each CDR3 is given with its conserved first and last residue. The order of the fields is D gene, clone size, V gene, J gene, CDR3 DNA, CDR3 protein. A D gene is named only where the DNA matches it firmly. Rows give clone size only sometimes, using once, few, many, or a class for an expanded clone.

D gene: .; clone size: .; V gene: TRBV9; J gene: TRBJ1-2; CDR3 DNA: TGTGCCAGCAGCGTAGAGGGTGGTTACACCTTC; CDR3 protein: CASSVEGGYTF
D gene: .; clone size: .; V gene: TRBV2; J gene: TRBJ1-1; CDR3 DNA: TGTGCCAGCAAGGGTCTGGGGGGTGACACTGAAGCTTTCTTT; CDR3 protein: CASKGLGGDTEAFF
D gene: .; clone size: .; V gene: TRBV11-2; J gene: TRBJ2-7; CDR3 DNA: TGTGCCAGCAGCTTGGACTCTGGGCAGTACGAGCAGTACTTC; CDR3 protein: CASSLDSGQYEQYF
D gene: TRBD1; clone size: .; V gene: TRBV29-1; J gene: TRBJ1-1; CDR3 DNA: TGCAGCGTTACAGGGGCGGTAGGGGGTACTGAAGCTTTCTTT; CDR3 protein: CSVTGAVGGTEAFF
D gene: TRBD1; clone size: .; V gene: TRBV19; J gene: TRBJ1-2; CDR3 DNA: TGTGCCAGTAACCGGAGGACAGGGGATGGCTATGGCTACACCTTC; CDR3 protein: CASNRRTGDGYGYTF
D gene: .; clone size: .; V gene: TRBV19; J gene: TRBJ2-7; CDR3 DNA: TGTGCCAGTAGTATTGGTCCAGACCGCTACGAGCAGTACTTC; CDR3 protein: CASSIGPDRYEQYF
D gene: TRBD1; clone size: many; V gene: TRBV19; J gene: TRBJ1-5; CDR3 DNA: TGTGCCAGTAGTTTTCACAGGGGTGGCCAGCCCCAGCATTTT; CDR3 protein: CASSFHRGGQPQHF
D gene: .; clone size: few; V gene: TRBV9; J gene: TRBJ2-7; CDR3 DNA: TGTGCCAGCAGCGGGGCGAATAGCCAGCAGTACTTC; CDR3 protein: CASSGANSQQYF
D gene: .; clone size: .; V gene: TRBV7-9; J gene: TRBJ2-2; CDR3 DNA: TGTGCCAGCAGTGAAAAACCCGCCGGGGAGCTGTTTTTT; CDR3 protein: CASSEKPAGELFF
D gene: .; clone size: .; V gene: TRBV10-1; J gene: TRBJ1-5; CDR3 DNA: TGCGCCAGCAGTGAGGGTAATCGGGGCAATCAGCCCCAGCATTTT; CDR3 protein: CASSEGNRGNQPQHF
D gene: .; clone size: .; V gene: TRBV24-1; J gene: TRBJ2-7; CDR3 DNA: TGTGCCAGCAGTTCGGAATCCGAGCAGTACTTC; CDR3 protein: CASSSESEQYF
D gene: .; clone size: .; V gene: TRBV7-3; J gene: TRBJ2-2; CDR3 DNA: TGTGCCAGCAGCCCAAAAAGCGGAACGAACACCGGGGAGCTGTTTTTT; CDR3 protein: CASSPKSGTNTGELFF
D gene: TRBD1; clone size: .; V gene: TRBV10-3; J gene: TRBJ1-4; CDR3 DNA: TGTGCCATCAGTGAGCTCGCAGGGGGCGAAAAACTGTTTTTT; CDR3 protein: CAISELAGGEKLFF
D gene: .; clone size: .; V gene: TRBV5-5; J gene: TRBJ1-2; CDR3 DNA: TGTGCCAGCAGCTTGCAGTACGGATATGGCTACACCTTC; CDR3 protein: CASSLQYGYGYTF
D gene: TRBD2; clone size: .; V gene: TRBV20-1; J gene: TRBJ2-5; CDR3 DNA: TGCAGTGCTAGAGATAGAACTAGCGAGAGGTGTTACTTC; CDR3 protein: CSARDRTSERCYF
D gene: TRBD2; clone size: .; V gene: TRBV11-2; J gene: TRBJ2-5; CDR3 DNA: TGCGCCAGCGGGAATAGAGTCGAGACCCAGTACTTC; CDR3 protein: CASGNRVETQYF
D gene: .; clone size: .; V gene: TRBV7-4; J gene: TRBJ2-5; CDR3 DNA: TGTGCCAGCAGCCTCGTTCGGGGGGCTAAGGAGACCCAGTACTTC; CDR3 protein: CASSLVRGAKETQYF
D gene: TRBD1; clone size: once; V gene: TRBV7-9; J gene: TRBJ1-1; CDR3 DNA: TGTGCCAGCAGCTCCAGGGGGACTGAAGCTTTCTTT; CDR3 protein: CASSSRGTEAFF
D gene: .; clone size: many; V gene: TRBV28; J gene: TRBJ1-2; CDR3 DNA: TGTGCCAGTTCGGGGGCCTATGGCTACACCTTC; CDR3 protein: CASSGAYGYTF
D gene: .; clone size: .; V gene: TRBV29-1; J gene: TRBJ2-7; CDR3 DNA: TGCAGCGTTGAGTTGGGCTACGAGCAGTACTTC; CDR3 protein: CSVELGYEQYF
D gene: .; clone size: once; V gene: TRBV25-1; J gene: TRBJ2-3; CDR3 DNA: TGTGCCAGCATGGCTCACAGCACAGATACGCAGTATTTT; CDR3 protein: CASMAHSTDTQYF
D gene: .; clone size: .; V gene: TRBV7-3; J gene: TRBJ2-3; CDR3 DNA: TGTGCCAGCAGCTTTATACCCACAGATACGCAGTATTTT; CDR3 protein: CASSFIPTDTQYF
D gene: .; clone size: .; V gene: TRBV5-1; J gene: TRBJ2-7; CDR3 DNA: TGCGCCAGCAGCCCCGGGACGGCGGAAGGAGAGCAGTACTTC; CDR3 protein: CASSPGTAEGEQYF
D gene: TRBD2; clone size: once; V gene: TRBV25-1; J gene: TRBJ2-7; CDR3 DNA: TGTGCCAGCAGTGACGCCCGGACGGGAGGTTACGAGCAGTACTTC; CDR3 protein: CASSDARTGGYEQYF
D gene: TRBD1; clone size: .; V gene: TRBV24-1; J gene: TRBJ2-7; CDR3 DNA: TGTGCCACCAGTGGGACAGGGGGGGAGCAGTACTTC; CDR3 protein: CATSGTGGEQYF
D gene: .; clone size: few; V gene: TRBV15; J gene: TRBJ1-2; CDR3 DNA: TGTGCCACCAGCAGAGATTGGGGTGGCTACACCTTC; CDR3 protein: CATSRDWGGYTF
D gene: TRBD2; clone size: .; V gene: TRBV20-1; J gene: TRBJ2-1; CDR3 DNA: TGCAGTGCTAGCCCCCTAGCTAGCGGATACAATGAGCAGTTCTTC; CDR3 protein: CSASPLASGYNEQFF